Each of the 15 T cell receptor beta chains below was sequenced from the same sample in a study of T cell changes during pregnancy in multiple sclerosis. Sequencing used immunoSEQ multiplex PCR; TCRdb keeps in-frame clones, though not all of them. The sample carries roughly 22,000 clones, 91% recorded once. The sequencing here drew on CD4+ T cells from peripheral blood mononuclear cells, taken after pregnancy. The receptor set was obtained from a female donor in good health, enrolled as a control in a pregnancy study.

The chain joins TRBV6-4 to TRBJ1-4, with a tentative D call TRBD1 (5 bases). From germline, CDR1 is MRHNA and CDR2 SNTAGT. The ends were cut back, 0 bases at V and 6 bases at J, with 23 bases in the middle. This CDR3 comprises 19 residues. CDR3 region: CASSDSIRVAGPADEKLFF. The DNA for the CDR3 is TGTGCCAGCAGTGACTCGATCAGGGTAGCGGGCCCAGCGGATGAAAAACTGTTTTTT.

The rearrangement joins TRBV15 to TRBJ1-4; weak D call: TRBD1 (6 bases). There are 14 residues in the CDR3. Germline-derived CDR1 and CDR2 are LNHNV and YYDKDF (reference sequence). The V end was cut by 0 bases, the J end by 8 bases, with 10 bases between. CDR3 amino acids: CATSREQGGEKLFF. The DNA of the CDR3 is TGTGCCACCAGCAGAGAACAGGGTGGCGAAAAACTGTTTTTT.

The V call is TRBV18, the J call TRBJ2-1, with TRBD2 matching 7 bases. V was pared by 6 bases and J by 0 bases, with 11 bases of the junction left unmatched. Germline V CDR1 and CDR2: KGHSH, LQKENI. The CDR3 has 17 residues. The CDR3 DNA reads TGTGCCAGCTCGCAACTAGGGAGGGGAAACTCCTACAATGAGCAGTTCTTC. Protein: CASSQLGRGNSYNEQFF. The entire variable domain, with the rest obtained from reference TRBV18 and TRBJ2-1, is as follows: NAGVMQNPRHLVRRRGQEARLRCSPMKGHSHVYWYRQLPEEGLKFMVYLQKENIIDESGMPKERFSAEFPKEGPSILRIQQVVRGDSAAYFCASSQLGRGNSYNEQFFGPGTRLTVL.

V and J are TRBV11-2 and TRBJ2-7; D possibly corresponds to TRBD2 (5 bases). V was trimmed by 1 base and J by 3 bases, leaving 16 bases between them. This CDR3 is 16 amino acids long. Germline lookup yields CDR1 SGHAT and CDR2 FQNNGV. The chain's CDR3 is CASSLVSLAGVYEQYF. Written as DNA, the CDR3 is TGTGCCAGCAGCTTAGTATCCCTAGCTGGGGTCTACGAGCAGTACTTC.

The rearrangement uses TRBV15 and TRBJ2-3, with TRBD2 identical over 8 bases. After removal of 0 bases from V and 7 bases from J, the junction contained 9 bases not matched to a gene. Germline V gene data show CDR1 as LNHNV and CDR2 as YYDKDF (reference sequence). CDR3 length: 16 residues. The CDR3 region has the DNA TGTGCCACCAGCAGAGATCCCAGCGGGGGCATGAATACGCAGTATTTT. Residues: CATSRDPSGGMNTQYF.

The chain employs TRBV19 and TRBJ2-3; D is possibly TRBD2 (6 bases). The V end lost 5 bases, the J end lost 2 bases, and 17 bases lay between the germline ends. Germline values: CDR1 LNHDA, CDR2 SQIVND (reference sequence). The CDR3 totals 16 residues. The CDR3 reads CASSPRPGVVTDTQYF. The CDR3, as DNA: TGTGCCAGTAGTCCTAGACCGGGGGTCGTCACAGATACGCAGTATTTT.

The chain is built from TRBV5-1 and TRBJ1-1; possible D gene TRBD1, 6 bases. V lost 3 bases and J lost 11, with 17 bases in between. The CDR3 is made up of 13 amino acids. Germline CDR1 SGHRS, CDR2 YFSETQ. CDR3 DNA sequence: TGCGCCAGCAGCTACGCCCATGACAGGTTGGCTTTCTTT. It yields the protein CASSYAHDRLAFF.

This clone was counted between two and nine times. The chain is built from TRBV5-1 and TRBJ2-2; TRBD1 aligns across 8 bases. V shed 5 bases and J 2 bases; nucleotides not matched to a gene: 2. CDR1 is SGHRS, CDR2 YFSETQ, per germline. The CDR3 length is 14 residues. The CDR3 DNA reads as TGCGCCAGCAGGGGACAGGTTAACACCGGGGAGCTGTTTTTT. This codes for CASRGQVNTGELFF.

This chain links TRBV7-2 with TRBJ2-5; possible D gene TRBD2, 5 bases. The CDR3 extends over 17 amino acids. CDR1 and CDR2 (germline): SGHTA, FQGNSA. The germline V and J ends were trimmed by 5 bases and 5 bases, with 24 bases remaining between them. The CDR3 loop is CASSPRSSDHPGETQYF. DNA of the CDR3: TGTGCCAGCAGCCCCCGTAGTAGCGATCACCCCGGCGAGACCCAGTACTTC.

The chain has TRBV5-1 and TRBJ2-3; 14 positions agree with TRBD2. CDR1 is SGHRS, CDR2 YFSETQ, per germline. The CDR3 totals 20 residues. V trimming: 4 bases; J trimming: 2 bases; junction bases outside the gene matches: 15. The CDR3 sequence: CASSPSGTSGGFTLTDTQYF. For the CDR3, the DNA is TGCGCCAGCAGCCCCTCCGGGACTAGCGGGGGTTTTACCCTCACAGATACGCAGTATTTT.

This rearrangement joins TRBV19 to TRBJ2-5; possibly TRBD2 for D (5 bases). This CDR3 spans 15 amino acids. Germline values: CDR1 LNHDA, CDR2 SQIVND (reference sequence). Between the trimmed V and J ends, which lost 1 base and 4 bases, there was a span of 13 bases. In nucleotides, the CDR3 is TGTGCCAGTAGTATAGGAGGTACTAGACCAGAGACCCAGTACTTC. Amino acids: CASSIGGTRPETQYF.

V is TRBV7-3 and J is TRBJ2-2; unclear D gene. The CDR3 extends over 14 amino acids. The germline V gene encodes CDR1 SGHTA and CDR2 FQGTGA. V lost 3 bases, J lost 3 bases, and 8 bases lay in between. In DNA, the CDR3 is TGTGCCAGCAGCTTCGGCCGGGACACCGGGGAGCTGTTTTTT. Translated, it gives CASSFGRDTGELFF.

The V call is TRBV6-5, the J call TRBJ2-2; TRBD1 might be the D (5 bases). Trimming took off 2 bases at V and 4 bases at J, with 5 bases between the two ends. The germline gives CDR1 MNHEY, CDR2 SVGAGI. This CDR3 has 13 residues. CDR3 sequence reads: CASSYDSTGELFF. DNA for the CDR3: TGTGCCAGCAGTTACGACAGCACCGGGGAGCTGTTTTTT.

The rearrangement joins TRBV5-1 to TRBJ2-4; D is ambiguous. Trimming pared 4 bases from V and 3 bases from J, leaving 8 bases between. This CDR3 is built from 13 residues. Germline CDR1 and CDR2: SGHRS and YFSETQ. CDR3 sequence (DNA): TGCGCCAGCAGCGTCGGTGACAAAAACATTCAGTACTTC. Its translation is CASSVGDKNIQYF.

This chain joins TRBV7-2 and TRBJ1-4; D uncertain. The V and J ends lost 1 base and 7 bases respectively, with 13 bases between them. The length of the CDR3 is 15 residues. From germline, CDR1 is SGHTA and CDR2 FQGNSA. CDR3 loop: CASSLGSAGSEKLFF. As DNA, the CDR3 is TGTGCCAGCAGCTTAGGGTCGGCAGGCAGTGAAAAACTGTTTTTT.